The rows below give T cell receptor beta chains drawn from one sample of a study of Graves' ophthalmopathy and Graves' hyperthyroidism. TCRdb redid the calling of the multiplex PCR reads with MiXCR, one entry per CDR3 protein. The sample includes a few hundred thousand distinct CDR3 sequences, 35% to 40% of them seen just once. The sample was peripheral blood or thyroid tissue (not recorded which). The receptors originated from an adult man with Graves' hyperthyroidism. CDR3s leave out the opening cysteine and the closing phenylalanine or tryptophan.

J gene: TRBJ2-7
V gene: TRBV28
CDR3 protein: ASSLKRYEQY

J gene: TRBJ1-3
V gene: TRBV13
CDR3 protein: ASSSQFSGNTIY

J gene: TRBJ2-7
V gene: TRBV10-3
CDR3 protein: AISGTSDSYEQY

J gene: TRBJ2-2
V gene: TRBV2
CDR3 protein: ASSFRLAEPTGELV

J gene: TRBJ2-7
V gene: TRBV7-3
CDR3 protein: ASSYSKGDEQY

J gene: TRBJ2-7
V gene: TRBV3-1
CDR3 protein: ASSQLGLVEQY

J gene: TRBJ1-1
V gene: TRBV5-1
CDR3 protein: ASRRTGPDTEAF

J gene: TRBJ1-2
V gene: TRBV7-2
CDR3 protein: ASSPSGTGLIYGYT

J gene: TRBJ2-7
V gene: TRBV12-3/TRBV12-4
CDR3 protein: ASIPGGGRYEQY

J gene: TRBJ1-5
V gene: TRBV6-6
CDR3 protein: ASTTAGGVPQH

J gene: TRBJ2-2
V gene: TRBV7-2
CDR3 protein: ASSQDPGGANTGELF

J gene: TRBJ1-1
V gene: TRBV5-1
CDR3 protein: ASIAGSGVAPTEAF

J gene: TRBJ2-1
V gene: TRBV29-1
CDR3 protein: SVGGGASDEQF

J gene: TRBJ1-4
V gene: TRBV9
CDR3 protein: ASSVGAPNEKLF

J gene: TRBJ1-5
V gene: TRBV19
CDR3 protein: ASSRLSGQPQH

J gene: TRBJ1-1
V gene: TRBV24-1
CDR3 protein: ATSDVGTEAF

J gene: TRBJ2-7
V gene: TRBV29-1
CDR3 protein: SVGPDSYEQY

J gene: TRBJ2-2
V gene: TRBV7-9
CDR3 protein: ASSFDRADGELF

J gene: TRBJ1-2
V gene: TRBV10-3
CDR3 protein: AISKGADYGYT

J gene: TRBJ2-2
V gene: TRBV7-2
CDR3 protein: ASSRSSGELF

J gene: TRBJ1-3
V gene: TRBV5-6
CDR3 protein: ASSLGFGSSGNTIY

J gene: TRBJ1-4
V gene: TRBV7-9
CDR3 protein: ASSVAAGGTGTDEKLF